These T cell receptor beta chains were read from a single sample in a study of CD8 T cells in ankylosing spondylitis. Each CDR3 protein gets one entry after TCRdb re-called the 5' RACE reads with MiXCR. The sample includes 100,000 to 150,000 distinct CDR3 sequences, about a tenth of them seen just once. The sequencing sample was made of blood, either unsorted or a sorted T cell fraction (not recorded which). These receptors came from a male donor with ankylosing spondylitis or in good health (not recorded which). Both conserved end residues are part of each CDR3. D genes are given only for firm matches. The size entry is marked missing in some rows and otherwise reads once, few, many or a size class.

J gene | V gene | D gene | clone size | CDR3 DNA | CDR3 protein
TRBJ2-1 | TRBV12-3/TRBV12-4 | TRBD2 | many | TGTGCCAGCAGCCTATTGACTAGCGATGAGCAGTTCTTC | CASSLLTSDEQFF
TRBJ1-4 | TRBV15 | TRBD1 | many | TGTGCCACCGGCCGGGGACAGGGAACCGAAAAACTGTTTTTT | CATGRGQGTEKLFF
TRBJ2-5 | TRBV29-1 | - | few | TGCAGCGTTGGAGGCGTCTTCTCGGAGACCCAGTACTTC | CSVGGVFSETQYF
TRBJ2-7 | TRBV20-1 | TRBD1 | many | TGCAGTGCAAGGACAGGGACACACGAGCAGTACTTC | CSARTGTHEQYF
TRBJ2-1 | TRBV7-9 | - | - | TGTGCCAGCAGCTCCGTTGTAAGCTCCTACAATGAGCAGTTCTTC | CASSSVVSSYNEQFF
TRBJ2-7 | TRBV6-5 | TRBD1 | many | TGTGCCAGCAGTTACGGGACAGGGACCTACGAGCAGTACTTC | CASSYGTGTYEQYF
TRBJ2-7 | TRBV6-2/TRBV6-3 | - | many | TGTGCCAGCAGTTACCCGACCTACGAGCAGTACTTC | CASSYPTYEQYF
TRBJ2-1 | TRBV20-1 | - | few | TGCAGTGCTAGAGATAGGACAGCCCCCGGACCTGAGCAGTTCTTC | CSARDRTAPGPEQFF
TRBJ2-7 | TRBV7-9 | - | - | TGTGCCAGCAGCTCGGGGGTCCCCCACGAGCAGTACTTC | CASSSGVPHEQYF
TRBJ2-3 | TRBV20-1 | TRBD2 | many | TGCAGTGCTAGTTCGGCTAGCGGGGTGGAGGATACGCAGTATTTT | CSASSASGVEDTQYF
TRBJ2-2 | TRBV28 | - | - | TGTGCCAGCATAGGAGGGGGCAGCCGGGAGCTGTTTTTT | CASIGGGSRELFF
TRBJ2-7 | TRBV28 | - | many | TGTGCCAGCAGTTTATTTCGGGGGTACGAGCAGTACTTC | CASSLFRGYEQYF
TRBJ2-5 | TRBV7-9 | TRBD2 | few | TGTGCCAGCAGATCCGGACTAGCGGGAGGATTGAGAGAGACCCAGTACTTC | CASRSGLAGGLRETQYF
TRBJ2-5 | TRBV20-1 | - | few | TGCAGTGCTAGAGGCAAGGGCGGGGATCAAGAGACCCAGTACTTC | CSARGKGGDQETQYF
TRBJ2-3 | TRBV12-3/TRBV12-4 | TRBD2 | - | TGTGCCAGCAGTTTAGTGGGTAGCGGGACTATAGATACGCAGTATTTT | CASSLVGSGTIDTQYF
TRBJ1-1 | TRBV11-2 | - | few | TGTGCCAGCAGCGTAAACATAGCCGGAGTTGGGAACACTGAAGCTTTCTTT | CASSVNIAGVGNTEAFF
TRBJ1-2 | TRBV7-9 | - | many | TGTGCCAGCAGTTTACTGGGAAACTATGGCTACACCTTC | CASSLLGNYGYTF
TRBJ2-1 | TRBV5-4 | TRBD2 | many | TGTGCCAGCAGCAACGGGAGGAACTACAATGAGCAGTTCTTC | CASSNGRNYNEQFF
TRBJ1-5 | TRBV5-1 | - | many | TGCGCCAGCAGCTTGGACAGTTCGTCGGGTCAGCCCCAGCATTTT | CASSLDSSSGQPQHF
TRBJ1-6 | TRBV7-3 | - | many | TGTGCCAGCAGCTTCGACCCGAATTCACCCCTCCACTTT | CASSFDPNSPLHF
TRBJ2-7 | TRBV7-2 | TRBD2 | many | TGTGCCAGCAGCATGACTAGCGGGAGAAACGAGCAGTACTTC | CASSMTSGRNEQYF
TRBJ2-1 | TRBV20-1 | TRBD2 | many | TGCAGTGCGGATATAGCGGGAGACGAGCAGTTCTTC | CSADIAGDEQFF
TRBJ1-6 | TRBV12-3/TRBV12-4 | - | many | TGTGCCAGCAGTTTGGGGGGACGCACCAATTCACCCCTCCACTTT | CASSLGGRTNSPLHF
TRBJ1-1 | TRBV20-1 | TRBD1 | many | TGCAGTGCTAACCATGACAGGGAGAACACTGAAGCTTTCTTT | CSANHDRENTEAFF
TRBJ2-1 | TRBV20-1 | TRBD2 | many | TGCAGTGCTAGCAAGCGGGAGGGCCGTCATGAGCAGTTCTTC | CSASKREGRHEQFF
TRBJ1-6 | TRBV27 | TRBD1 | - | TGTGCCAGCAGTTTAGAGACAGGGCTCCATTCACCCCTCCACTTT | CASSLETGLHSPLHF
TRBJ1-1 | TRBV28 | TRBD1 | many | TGTGCCACCGCGAACCGAAGAGACAGGGGGCTATTGGTCGGGACTGAAGCTTTCTTT | CATANRRDRGLLVGTEAFF
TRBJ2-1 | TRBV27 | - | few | TGTGCCAGCAGTTTCCGAAGCTCCTACAATGAGCAGTTCTTC | CASSFRSSYNEQFF
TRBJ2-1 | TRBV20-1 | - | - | TGCAGTGCTGGACGGGACTGGGATAACAATGAGCAGTTCTTC | CSAGRDWDNNEQFF
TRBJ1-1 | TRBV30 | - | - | TGTGCCTGGAGATCACCTTTGGGGGCTTTCTTT | CAWRSPLGAFF
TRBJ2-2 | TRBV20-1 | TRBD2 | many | TGCAGTGCCAAGAGGGGGACTAGCGGAAACACCGGGGAGCTGTTTTTT | CSAKRGTSGNTGELFF
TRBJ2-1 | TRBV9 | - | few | TGTGCCAGCAGCGTAGGGGGCTCCTACAATGAGCAGTTCTTC | CASSVGGSYNEQFF
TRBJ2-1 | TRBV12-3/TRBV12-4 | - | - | TGTGCCACCGGGCGGGGCGGGACGGGGCAGTTCTTC | CATGRGGTGQFF
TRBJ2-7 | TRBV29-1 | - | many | TGCAGGGCTGGGGGAGGCGAGCTTCACGAGCAGTACTTC | CRAGGGELHEQYF
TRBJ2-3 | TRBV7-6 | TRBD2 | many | TGTGCCAGCAGCCCACGGACTAGGGGAGGGGCGCAGTATTTT | CASSPRTRGGAQYF
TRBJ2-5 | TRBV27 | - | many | TGTGCCAGCAGTTTATTCGTGGGGGGTACGGAGACCCAGTACTTC | CASSLFVGGTETQYF
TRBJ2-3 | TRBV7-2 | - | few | TGTGCCAGCAGCTTCCGCCGCACAGATACGCAGTATTTT | CASSFRRTDTQYF
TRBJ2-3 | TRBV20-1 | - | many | TGCAGTGCTAGGGACTCACCCCCCCCTGGGTTTAGTACGCAGTATTTT | CSARDSPPPGFSTQYF
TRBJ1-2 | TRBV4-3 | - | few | TGCGCCAGCAGCCAAGAAGCAGGACGTTTGAACTATGGCTACACCTTC | CASSQEAGRLNYGYTF
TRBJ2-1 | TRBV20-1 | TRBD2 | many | TGCAGTGCTACCCCCGGGACTAGCGGGACTGAGCAGTTCTTC | CSATPGTSGTEQFF
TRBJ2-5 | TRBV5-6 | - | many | TGTGCCAGCAGCTTGGCCGTCACGGCCCAAGAGACCCAGTACTTC | CASSLAVTAQETQYF
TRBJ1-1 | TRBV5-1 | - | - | TGCGCCAGCAGCTTTCATTCTAGTACGGGCACTGAAGCTTTCTTT | CASSFHSSTGTEAFF
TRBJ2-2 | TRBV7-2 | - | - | TGTGCCAGCAGCTTACAGGACGGTCCGGGGGAGCTGTTTTTT | CASSLQDGPGELFF
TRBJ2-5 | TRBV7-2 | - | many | TGTGCCAGCAGCTTAGGGATAGGCTCGGAGACCCAGTACTTC | CASSLGIGSETQYF
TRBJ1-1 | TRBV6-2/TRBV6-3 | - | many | TGTGCCAGCAGTTATCCAGGGAACACTGAAGCTTTCTTT | CASSYPGNTEAFF
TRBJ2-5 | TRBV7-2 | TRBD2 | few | TGTGCCAGCAGCTACAATGGGGGGAGGGCAGAGACCCAGTACTTC | CASSYNGGRAETQYF
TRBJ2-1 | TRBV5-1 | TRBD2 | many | TGTGCCAGCAGTTTAGGGACTAGCGGGAGCAATGAGCAGTTCTTC | CASSLGTSGSNEQFF
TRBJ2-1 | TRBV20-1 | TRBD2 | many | TGCAGTGCTAATAGCGGGAGGGCCAGGGAGCAGTTCTTC | CSANSGRAREQFF